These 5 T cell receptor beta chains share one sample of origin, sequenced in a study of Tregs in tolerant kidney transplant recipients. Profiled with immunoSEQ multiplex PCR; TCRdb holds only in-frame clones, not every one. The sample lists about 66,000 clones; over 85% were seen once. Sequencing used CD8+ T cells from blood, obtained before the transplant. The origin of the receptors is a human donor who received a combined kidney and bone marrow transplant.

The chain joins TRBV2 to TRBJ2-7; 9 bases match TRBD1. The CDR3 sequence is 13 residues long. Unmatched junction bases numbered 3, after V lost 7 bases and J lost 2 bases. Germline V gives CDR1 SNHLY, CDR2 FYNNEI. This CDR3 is CASTGQGPYEQYF. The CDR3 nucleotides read TGTGCCAGCACGGGACAGGGTCCCTACGAGCAGTACTTC.

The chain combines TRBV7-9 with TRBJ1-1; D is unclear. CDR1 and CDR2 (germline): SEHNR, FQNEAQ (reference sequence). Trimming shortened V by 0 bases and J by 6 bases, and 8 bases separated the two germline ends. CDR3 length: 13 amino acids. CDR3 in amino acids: CASSLAMGPEAFF. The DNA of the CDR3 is TGTGCCAGCAGCTTAGCGATGGGCCCTGAAGCTTTCTTT.

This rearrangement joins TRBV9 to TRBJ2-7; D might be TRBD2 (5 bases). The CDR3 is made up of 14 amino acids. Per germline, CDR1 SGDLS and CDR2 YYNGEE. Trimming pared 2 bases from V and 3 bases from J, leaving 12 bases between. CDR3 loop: CASSVGLVNYEQYF. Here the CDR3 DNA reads TGTGCCAGCAGCGTCGGACTTGTGAACTACGAGCAGTACTTC.

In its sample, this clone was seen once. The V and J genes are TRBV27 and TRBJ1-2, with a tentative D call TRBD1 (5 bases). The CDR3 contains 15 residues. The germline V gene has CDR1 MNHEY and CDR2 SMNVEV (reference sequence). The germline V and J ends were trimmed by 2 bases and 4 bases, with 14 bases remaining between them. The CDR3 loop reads CASSLTVEGAYGYTF. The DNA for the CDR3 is TGTGCCAGCAGTTTAACGGTGGAAGGGGCCTATGGCTACACCTTC.

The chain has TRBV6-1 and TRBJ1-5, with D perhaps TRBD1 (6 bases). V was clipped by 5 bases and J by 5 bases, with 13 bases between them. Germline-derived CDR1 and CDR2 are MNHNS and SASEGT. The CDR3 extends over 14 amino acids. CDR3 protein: CASSPMGGHQPQHF. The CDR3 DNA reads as TGTGCCAGCAGTCCCATGGGGGGGCATCAGCCCCAGCATTTT.